Each of the 20 T cell receptor beta chains below was sequenced from the same sample in a study of identifying expanded T cells in peripheral blood. Here immunoSEQ multiplex PCR was the method, and the copy in TCRdb shows in-frame clones only, minus some. The table includes roughly 100,000 clones, around 88% detected once. The sequencing sample was made of blood. The receptors originated from a person aged 18 to 75 in good health.

This sequence joins TRBV20-1 and TRBJ2-1; tentatively, D is TRBD2 (5 bases). V was trimmed by 6 bases and J by 9 bases, leaving 12 bases between them. The CDR3 runs 11 residues. CDR1 and CDR2 (germline): DFQATT, SNEGSKA (reference sequence). CDR3 amino acids: CSARRAAEQFF. The DNA for the CDR3 is TGCAGTGCCCGGAGAGCGGCTGAGCAGTTCTTC.

V and J are TRBV6-6 and TRBJ2-7; D ambiguous. Per germline, CDR1 MNHNY and CDR2 SVGAGI (reference sequence). CDR3 size: 13 residues. V gave up 0 bases and J gave up 3 bases, with 6 bases separating them. The CDR3 sequence: CASSYSNIYEQYF. The CDR3 DNA sequence: TGTGCCAGCAGTTACTCGAACATCTACGAGCAGTACTTC.

The chain has TRBV4-3 and TRBJ1-2; a weak D match, TRBD1 (5 bases). The CDR3 is made up of 15 amino acids. The V and J ends lost 1 base and 4 bases respectively, with 13 bases between them. Germline V CDR1 and CDR2: LGHNA, YSLEER. The CDR3 here is CASSQVGRDVYGYTF. CDR3 DNA sequence: TGCGCCAGCAGCCAAGTGGGCAGGGACGTCTATGGCTACACCTTC.

The chain has TRBV6-6 and TRBJ1-2, with D uncertain. V gave up 6 bases and J gave up 0 bases, with 11 bases separating them. The CDR3 covers 14 residues. CDR1 MNHNY and CDR2 SVGAGI come from the germline V gene (reference sequence). The CDR3 region has the DNA TGTGCCAGCAGGATTGACAAAACTAACTATGGCTACACCTTC. Encoded protein: CASRIDKTNYGYTF.

For this clone: The junction does not match germline at one end; this may be a read error. This chain links TRBV6-6 with TRBJ2-1; 8 bases are shared with TRBD2. The CDR3 is 14 amino acids. CDR1 and CDR2 from the germline V gene are MNHNY and SVGAGI (reference sequence). CDR3 sequence reads: CASSSQLLRSGGVF. The DNA for the CDR3 is TGTGCCAGCAGTTCACAACTTTTACGGTCCGGGGGGGTCTTC.

The V and J genes are TRBV5-6 and TRBJ1-4; 7 bases line up with TRBD1. Germline CDR1 and CDR2: SGHDT and YYEEEE. The CDR3 covers 17 residues. After removal of 3 bases from V and 7 bases from J, the junction contained 15 bases not matched to a gene. Here the CDR3 reads CASSSSGTVRDGEKLFF. CDR3 DNA sequence: TGTGCCAGCAGCTCCTCCGGGACAGTCCGGGACGGTGAAAAACTGTTTTTT.

This sequence joins TRBV5-6 and TRBJ2-1, with D perhaps matching TRBD2 (6 bases). Deletions cut 3 bases from V and 1 base from J, with 11 bases between. CDR1 SGHDT and CDR2 YYEEEE come from the germline V gene. This CDR3 spans 15 amino acids. The CDR3 loop reads CASSSSRGSYNEQFF. The CDR3 DNA is TGTGCCAGCAGCTCCTCGCGGGGATCCTACAATGAGCAGTTCTTC.

The rearrangement links TRBV6-6 to TRBJ1-5, with D perhaps TRBD1 (5 bases). The CDR3 runs to 14 residues. V lost 7 bases to trimming and J lost 0 bases, with 10 bases between them. Germline V gene lookup returns CDR1 MNHNY and CDR2 SVGAGI (reference sequence). The CDR3 protein is CASIQTDSNQPQHF. The CDR3 DNA reads as TGTGCCAGCATCCAGACAGATAGCAATCAGCCCCAGCATTTT.

This chain uses TRBV27 with TRBJ1-3, with TRBD1 matching over 7 bases. The CDR3 has 15 amino acids. The germline gives CDR1 MNHEY, CDR2 SMNVEV (reference sequence). J lost 2 bases, V lost 6 bases, and 7 bases had no gene match. In DNA, the CDR3 is TGTGCCAGCAGACTCCTCGGGACAGCTGGAAACACCATATATTTT. It codes for CASRLLGTAGNTIYF.

V is TRBV4-1 and J is TRBJ2-5, with TRBD2 matching over 7 bases. Germline loops: CDR1 MGHRA, CDR2 YSYEKL. The CDR3 loop spans 14 amino acids. Unmatched junction bases numbered 0, after V lost 1 base and J lost 1 base. In DNA, the CDR3 is TGCGCCAGCAGCCAAGGGGAGGGCCAAGAGACCCAGTACTTC. Translation: CASSQGEGQETQYF.

V and J are TRBV9 and TRBJ2-1, with 7 bases fitting TRBD2. After removal of 6 bases from V and 5 bases from J, the junction contained 11 bases not matched to a gene. In germline, CDR1 is SGDLS, CDR2 YYNGEE. CDR3 length equals 15 residues. The CDR3 DNA follows: TGTGCCAGCACCAAGGGAACTAGCGAACACAATGAGCAGTTCTTC. Translation: CASTKGTSEHNEQFF.

The chain joins TRBV11-2 to TRBJ2-2, with 12 nucleotides matching TRBD1. With 1 base clipped from V and 4 bases from J, the junction kept 10 bases outside the gene matches. The CDR3 totals 19 residues. CDR1 is SGHAT and CDR2 is FQNNGV in the germline V gene. The CDR3 loop is CASSLGRMGQGAGTGELFF. The CDR3 nucleotides are TGTGCCAGCAGCTTAGGTCGGATGGGACAGGGGGCTGGCACCGGGGAGCTGTTTTTT. Full variable domain (outside the CDR3, taken from reference TRBV11-2 and TRBJ2-2): EAGVAQSPRYKIIEKRQSVAFWCNPISGHATLYWYQQILGQGPKLLIQFQNNGVVDDSQLPKDRFSAERLKGVDSTLKIQPAKLEDSAVYLCASSLGRMGQGAGTGELFFGEGSRLTVL.

V is TRBV6-4 and J is TRBJ2-3, with D tentatively TRBD1 or TRBD2 (6 bases each). V was cut by 4 bases and J by 0 bases, with 17 bases left in between. CDR1 and CDR2 from the germline V gene are MRHNA and SNTAGT. This CDR3 has 17 residues. The CDR3 protein is CASSAQGTPASTDTQYF. The CDR3 bases are TGTGCCAGCAGTGCTCAGGGGACTCCTGCAAGCACAGATACGCAGTATTTT.

This clone was detected a few times. This chain uses TRBV7-8 with TRBJ1-5, with D perhaps matching TRBD1 (5 bases). Trimming removed 7 bases at V and 2 bases at J, with 9 bases between. This CDR3 is built from 13 residues. Germline V gives CDR1 SGHVS, CDR2 FQNEAQ. CDR3 sequence: CASTRDGNQPQHF. The CDR3 bases are TGTGCCAGCACCCGGGACGGCAATCAGCCCCAGCATTTT.

This chain joins TRBV7-3 and TRBJ2-1; TRBD2 agrees at 7 bases. With 6 bases clipped from V and 6 bases from J, the junction kept 8 bases outside the gene matches. The V gene's germline CDR1 is SGHTA and CDR2 FQGTGA. The CDR3 length is 14 residues. The CDR3 sequence: CASRAAASGNEQFF. The CDR3 bases are TGTGCCAGCAGAGCAGCGGCTAGCGGCAATGAGCAGTTCTTC.

CDR3 region: CASSAGGAGQPQHF. The CDR3 nucleotides are TGTGCCAGCAGTGCAGGGGGAGCGGGACAGCCCCAGCATTTT. The chain combines TRBV2 with TRBJ1-5; TRBD1 agrees at 7 bases. The V gene end was trimmed by 4 bases and the J gene end by 7 bases; junction bases not matched to a gene: 7. The CDR3 is 14 amino acids. Germline values: CDR1 SNHLY, CDR2 FYNNEI.

This chain uses TRBV19 with TRBJ2-5; D is unclear. The V end was cut by 2 bases, the J end by 1 base, with 5 bases between. CDR3 length: 13 residues. Germline assignment: CDR1 LNHDA and CDR2 SQIVND (reference sequence). The CDR3 loop reads CASSITLQETQYF. CDR3 sequence (DNA): TGTGCCAGTAGTATAACCCTCCAAGAGACCCAGTACTTC. Full variable domain (missing parts from reference TRBV19 and TRBJ2-5): DGGITQSPKYLFRKEGQNVTLSCEQNLNHDAMYWYRQDPGQGLRLIYYSQIVNDFQKGDIAEGYSVSREKKESFPLTVTSAQKNPTAFYLCASSITLQETQYFGPGTRLLVL.

The J gene is TRBJ1-2, the V gene TRBV6-4; D call uncertain. With 0 bases removed from V and 8 bases from J, the gap between germline ends came to 16 bases. There are 15 residues in the CDR3. Germline CDR1 is MRHNA and CDR2 is SNTAGT. The CDR3 protein is CASSDSATTISGYTF. CDR3 sequence (DNA): TGTGCCAGCAGTGACTCGGCGACGACTATCTCGGGCTACACCTTC.

CDR3 in amino acids: CASSEGRVGIQYF. CDR3 DNA sequence: TGTGCCAGCAGTGAAGGGCGGGTGGGGATTCAGTACTTC. The chain is built from TRBV2 and TRBJ2-4, with D perhaps TRBD2 (5 bases). Germline lookup yields CDR1 SNHLY and CDR2 FYNNEI. V was shortened by 1 base and J by 10 bases, with 11 bases between the two germline ends. The length of the CDR3 is 13 residues. Variable domain in full (rest from reference TRBV2 and TRBJ2-4): EPEVTQTPSHQVTQMGQEVILRCVPISNHLYFYWYRQILGQKVEFLVSFYNNEISEKSEIFDDQFSVERPDGSNFTLKIRSTKLEDSAMYFCASSEGRVGIQYFGAGTRLSVL.

This chain connects TRBV15 to TRBJ1-1; D uncertain. This CDR3 comprises 13 residues. Germline V gene sequence: CDR1 LNHNV, CDR2 YYDKDF (reference sequence). With 0 bases removed from V and 4 bases from J, the gap between germline ends came to 6 bases. The CDR3 nucleotides are TGTGCCACCAGCAGAGAGGTGGGCACTGAAGCTTTCTTT. It yields the protein CATSREVGTEAFF.